The table lists the clone carrying this T cell receptor (beta chain) with a few counts. Its antigen is currently unknown. Compared with germline, one end of the junction differs, possibly owing to a read error. The length of the CDR3 is 14 residues. The data stem from a study of beta chain features in type 1 diabetes. Study details: On cell yields, gender and age, patients and healthy donors were similar. Points from the study as a whole: A closer apparent resemblance between naive, central memory and Treg TCRB repertoires was seen in patients than in healthy donors. PCR could preferentially amplify shorter templates, alike in patients and controls.

Expressed TCRB transcripts were sequenced after all isolated RNA was converted to cDNA. The read count averaged about 3.6 million across naive, central memory and regulatory T cell samples. Assay: immunoSEQ multiplex PCR; the TCRdb copy retains only in-frame clones and omits some. The sample holds under 400,000 clones; about 15% are singletons and the top ten take about 6.7%. The receptor comes from a young man in good health. The chain combines TRBV5-3 with TRBJ1-2, with TRBD1 identical over 7 bases. TRBV5-3 is placed among ORFs of uncertain function. What was sequenced was central memory CD4+ T cells from blood. The chain's CDR3 is CASSQMTGNYGYTF. CDR3 nucleotides: TGCGCCAGCAGCCAGATGACAGGGAACTATGGCTACACCTTC.